These 21 T cell receptor beta chains share one sample of origin, sequenced in a study of blood T cell repertoires in COVID-19. The data were produced by immunoSEQ multiplex PCR, yet TCRdb's version contains in-frame clones alone and is incomplete. The sample includes some 170,000 clones, around 80% of them seen just once. Sequenced sample: PBMCs or T cells enriched from blood (not recorded which). The receptors were gathered from a man aged 50-59 years who had recovered from COVID-19.

J is TRBJ1-2 and V is TRBV3-1 (or the pseudogene TRBV3-2); 10 positions match TRBD1. This CDR3 contains 13 residues. Looked up from germline, CDR1 is LGHDT and CDR2 is YNNKEL (reference sequence). V dropped 5 bases and J dropped 8; count of bases not matched to a gene: 5. CDR3 amino acids: CASSFRDRGGYTF. Here the CDR3 DNA reads TGTGCCAGCAGCTTCCGGGACAGGGGCGGCTACACCTTC.

The rearrangement links TRBV18 to TRBJ2-7, with 7 nucleotides matching TRBD2. The CDR3 has 16 residues. Germline V CDR1 and CDR2: KGHSH, LQKENI. V was clipped by 6 bases and J by 4 bases; unmatched bases: 15. The CDR3 nucleotides read TGTGCCAGCTCCCTTACCCCCCCGGGACTAAATTACGAGCAGTACTTC. It encodes CASSLTPPGLNYEQYF.

The chain links TRBV4-1 to TRBJ2-5, with D uncertain. V lost 5 bases, J lost 4 bases, and 14 bases lay in between. CDR3 length: 14 residues. Germline values: CDR1 MGHRA, CDR2 YSYEKL. The CDR3 DNA is TGCGCCAGCAGCTCCTTAGACCCGGGAGAGACCCAGTACTTC. Its protein product is CASSSLDPGETQYF.

The chain combines TRBV5-1 with TRBJ2-1; 11 nucleotides line up with TRBD1. V lost 3 bases and J lost 7; bases outside the gene matches: 9. The CDR3 totals 16 residues. Germline V lookup: CDR1 SGHRS, CDR2 YFSETQ. CDR3 sequence (DNA): TGCGCCAGCAGCTCTAGTAGGGACAGGGGGAGGAATGAGCAGTTCTTC. This gives the protein CASSSSRDRGRNEQFF.

The gene calls are TRBV6-5 and TRBJ2-5; 9 bases line up with TRBD1. In germline, CDR1 is MNHEY, CDR2 SVGAGI. The CDR3 consists of 16 residues. With 0 bases clipped from V and 1 base from J, the junction kept 3 bases outside the gene matches. CDR3 protein: CASSYSRDRVQETQYF. CDR3 DNA: TGTGCCAGCAGTTACTCGAGGGACAGGGTCCAAGAGACCCAGTACTTC.

V gene TRBV6-5 combines with J gene TRBJ1-5; TRBD1 is a possible D gene (6 bases). CDR3 size: 15 residues. Germline V gene lookup returns CDR1 MNHEY and CDR2 SVGAGI. Trimming took 6 bases from V and 0 from J, leaving 12 bases between them. DNA of the CDR3: TGTGCCAGCAGGTTGGACAGTCATAGCAATCAGCCCCAGCATTTT. This codes for CASRLDSHSNQPQHF.

This clone was found a few times. The chain is built from TRBV5-1 and TRBJ1-6; D remains unclear. CDR1 is SGHRS and CDR2 is YFSETQ in the germline V gene. The CDR3 spans 16 residues. V gave up 3 bases and J gave up 5 bases, with 15 bases separating them. The CDR3, as DNA: TGCGCCAGCAGCTCAGGTCCCCGGGAGGATAATTCACCCCTCCACTTT. This codes for CASSSGPREDNSPLHF.

This rearrangement joins TRBV19 to TRBJ1-6; no clear D gene. The CDR3 is 14 amino acids. V shed 7 bases and J shed 9 bases, with 16 bases lying between them. Germline-derived CDR1 and CDR2 are LNHDA and SQIVND (reference sequence). The CDR3 is CASKLPSVSSPLHF. The DNA of the CDR3 is TGTGCCAGTAAACTTCCTTCCGTGAGTTCACCCCTCCACTTT. Filled out from reference TRBV19 and TRBJ1-6, the complete variable domain reads DGGITQSPKYLFRKEGQNVTLSCEQNLNHDAMYWYRQDPGQGLRLIYYSQIVNDFQKGDIAEGYSVSREKKESFPLTVTSAQKNPTAFYLCASKLPSVSSPLHFGNGTRLTVT.

This chain uses TRBV10-1 with TRBJ2-7, with D possibly being TRBD1 (6 bases). From germline, CDR1 is WNHNN and CDR2 SYGVQD (reference sequence). Trimming removed 0 bases at V and 2 bases at J, with 11 bases between. The CDR3 sequence is 15 residues long. The CDR3 is CASSESGQTTYEQYF. CDR3 DNA sequence: TGCGCCAGCAGTGAGTCCGGACAGACAACCTACGAGCAGTACTTC.

This clone appeared once. V gene TRBV29-1 combines with J gene TRBJ2-3, with D perhaps matching TRBD1 (6 bases). Germline V gene data show CDR1 as SQVTM and CDR2 as ANQGSEA. Between the trimmed V and J ends, which lost 7 bases and 3 bases, there was a span of 11 bases. The CDR3 runs 12 residues. The CDR3 is CSAHTGTDTQYF. In DNA, the CDR3 is TGCAGCGCCCATACAGGGACAGATACGCAGTATTTT.

The V and J genes are TRBV2 and TRBJ2-1, with a tentative D call TRBD1 (6 bases). The CDR3 spans 15 residues. Germline V CDR1 and CDR2: SNHLY, FYNNEI. Trimming stripped 7 bases from V and 9 bases from J, with 22 bases between. The CDR3 protein is CASTTQVTGYSEQFF. The CDR3 coding sequence is TGTGCCAGCACCACACAAGTCACAGGGTATAGTGAGCAGTTCTTC. The whole variable domain, remainder taken from reference TRBV2 and TRBJ2-1, is EPEVTQTPSHQVTQMGQEVILRCVPISNHLYFYWYRQILGQKVEFLVSFYNNEISEKSEIFDDQFSVERPDGSNFTLKIRSTKLEDSAMYFCASTTQVTGYSEQFFGPGTRLTVL.

The chain couples TRBV5-1 to TRBJ1-1; perhaps TRBD1 as D (5 bases). The CDR3 is made up of 12 amino acids. Germline lookup yields CDR1 SGHRS and CDR2 YFSETQ. Trimming pared 4 bases from V and 11 bases from J, leaving 15 bases between. The CDR3 loop reads CASSLKGGGAFF. The CDR3 coding sequence is TGCGCCAGCAGCCTAAAAGGTGGGGGGGCTTTCTTT.

The chain carries TRBV7-6 and TRBJ1-2; D is uncertain. Trimming shortened V by 1 base and J by 0 bases, and 15 bases separated the two germline ends. CDR1 is SGHVS and CDR2 is FNYEAQ in the germline V gene. The CDR3 extends over 17 amino acids. The CDR3 region has the DNA TGTGCCAGCAGCTTAGGTGCTAAGAGCGGAGCTAACTATGGCTACACCTTC. Residues: CASSLGAKSGANYGYTF.

This clone has just one count. The DNA for the CDR3 is TGTGCCAGCAGTGGCGGACAGGGGGCCGGCTATGGCTACACCTTC. Its protein product is CASSGGQGAGYGYTF. The chain recombines TRBV28 with TRBJ1-2, with 11 bases identical to TRBD1. V lost 5 bases, J lost 4 bases, and 6 bases stayed unmatched. The CDR3 totals 15 residues. Germline CDR1 is MDHEN and CDR2 is SYDVKM.

Regarding this clone: Additional DNA sequences in this sample encode the identical CDR3. This chain joins TRBV3-1 (or the pseudogene TRBV3-2) and TRBJ2-2; D possibly corresponds to TRBD1 (6 bases). Germline lookup yields CDR1 LGHDT and CDR2 YNNKEL (reference sequence). The length of the CDR3 is 14 residues. V was pared by 3 bases and J by 2 bases, with 7 bases between. The CDR3 protein is CASSQGHNTGELFF. The DNA for the CDR3 is TGTGCCAGCAGCCAGGGACACAACACCGGGGAGCTGTTTTTT.

This chain uses TRBV4-1 with TRBJ1-5, with 10 bases fitting TRBD1. The length of the CDR3 is 15 residues. CDR1 and CDR2 from the germline V gene are MGHRA and YSYEKL. V was clipped by 6 bases and J by 1 base; unmatched bases: 3. As DNA, the CDR3 is TGCGCCAGCAGGCGGACAGGGGGAAGCAATCAGCCCCAGCATTTT. This encodes CASRRTGGSNQPQHF.

This clone was detected once. The chain uses TRBV3-1 (or the pseudogene TRBV3-2) and TRBJ1-5; D is perhaps TRBD1 (5 bases). The CDR3 loop spans 17 amino acids. Germline-derived CDR1 and CDR2 are LGHDT and YNNKEL (reference sequence). Trimming shortened V by 5 bases and J by 4 bases, and 21 bases separated the two germline ends. The CDR3 loop reads CASSFGGFGTGNQPQHF. CDR3 nucleotide sequence: TGTGCCAGCAGCTTTGGGGGGTTCGGGACGGGGAATCAGCCCCAGCATTTT.

V is TRBV18 and J is TRBJ1-1, with D perhaps TRBD1 (6 bases). V shed 2 bases and J shed 0 bases, with 13 bases lying between them. The V gene's germline CDR1 is KGHSH and CDR2 LQKENI. The CDR3 is made up of 16 amino acids. The CDR3 DNA sequence: TGTGCCAGCTCACCATTCCAAGGGGGAATGAACACTGAAGCTTTCTTT. Its protein is CASSPFQGGMNTEAFF.

DNA of the CDR3: TGTGCCAGCATCCGACAGGGGGCCGTTGGCTACACCTTC. This codes for CASIRQGAVGYTF. The chain carries TRBV28 and TRBJ1-2; TRBD1 aligns across 10 bases. Germline V lookup: CDR1 MDHEN, CDR2 SYDVKM. The CDR3 length is 13 residues. Trimming at V came to 7 bases and at J to 7 bases, leaving 6 bases not matched to a gene.

This clone was seen a few times. The sample carries other DNA sequences with the same CDR3. J is TRBJ1-1 and V is TRBV4-1; D gene uncertain. This CDR3 is built from 16 residues. The germline V and J ends were trimmed by 0 bases and 0 bases, with 11 bases remaining between them. Germline lookup yields CDR1 MGHRA and CDR2 YSYEKL. In DNA, the CDR3 is TGCGCCAGCAGCCAAGATTGGGCCGGGATGAACACTGAAGCTTTCTTT. Translating gives CASSQDWAGMNTEAFF.

The gene calls are TRBV27 and TRBJ2-1, with TRBD2 matching over 9 bases. Trimming took 4 bases from V and 4 from J; bases not matched to a gene: 11. This CDR3 comprises 17 residues. The germline CDR1 and CDR2 sequences are MNHEY and SMNVEV (reference sequence). For the CDR3, the DNA is TGTGCCAGCAGTTATCTTCTGGGGACTAGCCTTTACAATGAGCAGTTCTTC. The encoded protein is CASSYLLGTSLYNEQFF.